One and the same sample provided the 20 T cell receptor beta chains below, sequenced in a study of shared clonotypes between healthy human individuals. Here immunoSEQ multiplex PCR was the method, and the copy in TCRdb shows in-frame clones only, minus some. The sample has millions of clones; just over 90% are singletons. Sequenced material: naive CD4+ T cells sorted from blood. As for subset: CD45RA+ positively selected. These receptors all stem from a man aged 18 to 29 in good health.

The rearrangement links TRBV27 to TRBJ1-2; no firm D call. CDR3 length equals 15 residues. V lost 3 bases to trimming and J lost 3 bases, with 14 bases between them. The V gene's germline CDR1 is MNHEY and CDR2 SMNVEV (reference sequence). As DNA, the CDR3 is TGTGCCAGCAGTTTTCTGGGGAAGGGAGACTATGGCTACACCTTC. Translation: CASSFLGKGDYGYTF.

This clone has only a few counts. This chain joins TRBV30 and TRBJ1-2, with D possibly TRBD1 on 6 matching bases. Germline V gives CDR1 GTSNPN, CDR2 SVGIG (reference sequence). The CDR3 extends over 13 amino acids. The V and J ends lost 0 bases and 6 bases respectively, with 11 bases between them. CDR3 DNA sequence: TGTGCCTGGAGTGTAAGCCCAGGGGATGGCTACACCTTC. Amino acid sequence: CAWSVSPGDGYTF.

The CDR3 bases are TGTGCCAGTGGGGGACGGGGGAACGAGCAGTACTTC. Translating gives CASGGRGNEQYF. This sequence joins TRBV6-5 and TRBJ2-7; TRBD2 might be the D (6 bases). Germline V CDR1 and CDR2: MNHEY, SVGAGI. The CDR3 totals 12 residues. Trimming removed 9 bases at V and 5 bases at J, with 14 bases between.

This chain links TRBV2 with TRBJ2-6; the D gene is possibly TRBD1 (6 bases). The CDR3 sequence is 16 residues long. Germline CDR1 reads SNHLY; CDR2 reads FYNNEI. The V end was cut by 5 bases, the J end by 4 bases, with 15 bases between. DNA for the CDR3: TGTGCCAGCAGTTTTCCGACAGGCTACGGGGCCAACGTCCTGACTTTC. Translation gives CASSFPTGYGANVLTF.

The V and J genes are TRBV5-1 and TRBJ2-3, with D tentatively TRBD1 or TRBD2 (6 bases each). The V end was cut by 8 bases, the J end by 0 bases, with 13 bases between. CDR1 SGHRS and CDR2 YFSETQ come from the germline V gene. The length of the CDR3 is 14 residues. CDR3 DNA: TGCGCCAGTCGGCGGGACAAGAGCACAGATACGCAGTATTTT. Translated: CASRRDKSTDTQYF.

The chain uses TRBV7-2 and TRBJ2-2; 8 nucleotides agree with TRBD1. Germline CDR1 and CDR2: SGHTA and FQGNSA. The CDR3 is 16 residues long. J was trimmed by 4 bases and V by 5 bases; bases with no gene match: 9. CDR3 nucleotide sequence: TGTGCCAGCAGCCCGGCGACCGGACAGGGCACCGGGGAGCTGTTTTTT. Amino acids: CASSPATGQGTGELFF. Based on the CDR3 plus reference TRBV7-2 and TRBJ2-2, the full variable domain is GAGVSQSPSNKVTEKGKDVELRCDPISGHTALYWYRQSLGQGLEFLIYFQGNSAPDKSGLPSDRFSAERTGGSVSTLTIQRTQQEDSAVYLCASSPATGQGTGELFFGEGSRLTVL.

V is TRBV10-3 and J is TRBJ1-4, with D perhaps matching TRBD1 (5 bases). This CDR3 comprises 14 residues. Trimming cost V 0 bases and J 3 bases, with 5 bases left between them. The germline V gene encodes CDR1 ENHRY and CDR2 SYGVKD. The chain's CDR3 is CAISESGANEKLFF. CDR3 coding DNA: TGTGCCATCAGTGAGTCGGGGGCTAATGAAAAACTGTTTTTT.

This chain links TRBV5-1 with TRBJ1-1; D is undetermined. The CDR3 runs to 13 residues. Trimming removed 1 base from V and 3 bases from J, with 7 bases in between. Germline V lookup: CDR1 SGHRS, CDR2 YFSETQ. The CDR3 loop reads CASSLFVDTEAFF. The CDR3, as DNA: TGCGCCAGCAGCTTGTTTGTGGACACTGAAGCTTTCTTT.

This chain connects TRBV10-1 to TRBJ1-3, with D uncertain. Germline CDR1 reads WNHNN; CDR2 reads SYGVQD (reference sequence). The germline V and J ends were trimmed by 7 bases and 4 bases, with 14 bases remaining between them. There are 14 residues in the CDR3. In DNA form, the CDR3 reads TGCGCCAGCAAAAAAGGGCCTCCAGGAAACACCATATATTTT. Residues: CASKKGPPGNTIYF.

The chain carries TRBV30 and TRBJ1-2; D perhaps matches TRBD1 (5 bases). There are 13 residues in the CDR3. CDR1 GTSNPN and CDR2 SVGIG come from the germline V gene (reference sequence). V shed 3 bases and J shed 7 bases, with 15 bases lying between them. CDR3: CAWRNGGGSGYTF. The CDR3 DNA reads as TGTGCCTGGAGAAATGGGGGGGGAAGTGGCTACACCTTC.

The V and J genes are TRBV4-3 and TRBJ2-1; maybe TRBD1 (7 bases). Germline values: CDR1 LGHNA, CDR2 YSLEER. With 0 bases removed from V and 5 bases from J, the gap between germline ends came to 11 bases. The CDR3 covers 15 residues. The DNA of the CDR3 is TGCGCCAGCAGCCAAGATGGCAGGGGGGACAATGAGCAGTTCTTC. Its protein is CASSQDGRGDNEQFF.

For this clone: Other nucleotide sequences in the sample specify the same CDR3. The chain joins TRBV30 to TRBJ2-5; 10 bases agree with TRBD2. The CDR3 is 20 residues long. Germline values: CDR1 GTSNPN, CDR2 SVGIG (reference sequence). The V and J ends lost 0 bases and 5 bases, in that order; junction bases with no gene match: 21. The CDR3 sequence is CAWSVRGKLAGGRPVETQYF. The CDR3 DNA sequence: TGTGCCTGGAGTGTAAGGGGCAAGTTAGCGGGGGGTCGTCCTGTGGAGACCCAGTACTTC.

J is TRBJ2-1 and V is TRBV12-5, with no clear D. CDR3 size: 14 residues. Trimming removed 7 bases at V and 5 bases at J, with 15 bases between. CDR1 LGHNT and CDR2 FRNRAP come from the germline V gene. The CDR3 is CASAGRIPNNEQFF. In nucleotides, the CDR3 is TGTGCTAGTGCCGGTAGGATTCCTAACAATGAGCAGTTCTTC.

The V call is TRBV5-4, the J call TRBJ2-3; no clear D gene. This CDR3 has 13 residues. Between the trimmed V and J ends, which lost 5 bases and 0 bases, there was a span of 7 bases. Germline CDR1 and CDR2: SGHNT and YYREEE (reference sequence). As DNA, the CDR3 is TGTGCCAGCAGGCGGCCTAGCACAGATACGCAGTATTTT. Its protein product is CASRRPSTDTQYF.

J is TRBJ1-3 and V is TRBV28; D remains ambiguous. V shed 1 base and J shed 6 bases, with 16 bases lying between them. Germline loops: CDR1 MDHEN, CDR2 SYDVKM. The CDR3 has 16 amino acids. CDR3 sequence (DNA): TGTGCCAGCAGTTTATCCCCGGGCCTTCAACCAAACACCATATATTTT. Protein product: CASSLSPGLQPNTIYF.

The V gene is TRBV5-4, the J gene TRBJ1-2, with 8 bases identical to TRBD1. The germline V gene encodes CDR1 SGHNT and CDR2 YYREEE (reference sequence). The CDR3 sequence is 17 residues long. After removal of 1 base from V and 4 bases from J, the junction contained 12 bases not matched to a gene. CDR3 protein: CASSLIGQGARGYGYTF. CDR3 bases: TGTGCCAGCAGCTTGATCGGGCAGGGGGCGCGGGGCTATGGCTACACCTTC.

The chain has TRBV2 and TRBJ2-7; no clear D gene. CDR3 length: 13 residues. In germline, CDR1 is SNHLY, CDR2 FYNNEI. Trimming cost V 3 bases and J 5 bases, with 11 bases left between them. This CDR3 is CASSDWAENEQYF. CDR3 sequence (DNA): TGTGCCAGCAGTGATTGGGCTGAGAACGAGCAGTACTTC.

This clone was detected once. The rearrangement joins TRBV5-1 to TRBJ1-2; no reliable D call. CDR1 and CDR2 (germline): SGHRS, YFSETQ. This CDR3 contains 14 residues. V was shortened by 7 bases and J by 1 base, with 14 bases between the two germline ends. The CDR3 protein is CASGPSRGNYGYTF. The CDR3 DNA sequence: TGCGCCAGCGGCCCGTCCCGGGGTAACTATGGCTACACCTTC. Together with reference TRBV5-1 and TRBJ1-2, the CDR3 gives the full variable domain: KAGVTQTPRYLIKTRGQQVTLSCSPISGHRSVSWYQQTPGQGLQFLFEYFSETQRNKGNFPGRFSGRQFSNSRSEMNVSTLELGDSALYLCASGPSRGNYGYTFGSGTRLTVV.

The rearrangement joins TRBV7-9 to TRBJ2-3; D not resolved. V lost 1 base to trimming and J lost 2 bases, with 10 bases between them. CDR1 is SEHNR, CDR2 FQNEAQ, per germline (reference sequence). The CDR3 is made up of 15 amino acids. Here the CDR3 DNA reads TGTGCCAGCAGCTTAGGGCGGACCCTCACAGATACGCAGTATTTT. This translates into CASSLGRTLTDTQYF.

The table lists this clone with a count of one. The rearrangement uses TRBV27 and TRBJ2-1; 11 bases map to TRBD1. Losses at the gene ends were 2 bases for V and 7 bases for J; bases not matched to a gene: 7. This CDR3 region has 16 residues. In germline, CDR1 is MNHEY, CDR2 SMNVEV (reference sequence). CDR3 region: CASSLTGDRGGNEQFF. The CDR3 bases are TGTGCCAGCAGTTTAACAGGGGACAGGGGGGGTAATGAGCAGTTCTTC.